Below are 25 T cell receptor beta chains sequenced from a single sample in a study of CD8 T cells in ankylosing spondylitis (dated by TCRdb to 2016 to 2017). What the authors observed across the whole study: A TCR beta motif of several highly homologous amino acid variants appeared characteristic of blood from ankylosing spondylitis patients.

No antigen has been assigned to these receptors. Libraries came from 5' RACE. Data came from an Illumina HiSeq 2500. TCRdb reworked the public reads: Q25 trimming with fastp, MiXCR clone assembly, productive beta chains retained. Records with the same CDR3 protein are collapsed into one entry carrying the most frequent genes and DNA. In this sample the table shows tens of thousands of distinct CDR3 sequences, roughly 9% of which occur a single time. The ten largest clones take up over 25% of the sample. The material sequenced was blood, either unsorted or a sorted T cell fraction (not recorded which). These receptors were collected from a male donor with ankylosing spondylitis.

This clonotype was picked up many times. This sequence joins TRBV28 and TRBJ2-1, with D perhaps matching TRBD2 (5 bases). The CDR3 has 15 amino acids. CDR1 and CDR2 (germline): MDHEN, SYDVKM. V was pared by 3 bases and J by 5 bases, with 14 bases between. Written as DNA, the CDR3 is TGTGCCAGCAGTTTTGAGAGGGTTCGGGACAATGAGCAGTTCTTC. Translated, it gives CASSFERVRDNEQFF.

The sample holds many counts of this clonotype. The chain uses TRBV29-1 and TRBJ2-5; 11 bases are shared with TRBD1. Germline assignment: CDR1 SQVTM and CDR2 ANQGSEA. The length of the CDR3 is 15 residues. The trim removed 6 bases at V and 2 bases at J, leaving 8 bases unmatched. The CDR3 DNA follows: TGCAGCGTGCCCCGGGACAGGGGGAATCAAGAGACCCAGTACTTC. Translation gives CSVPRDRGNQETQYF.

This clonotype was counted between two and nine times. V is TRBV27 and J is TRBJ2-1; D is possibly TRBD2 (5 bases). V was cut by 6 bases and J by 5 bases, with 17 bases left in between. Germline CDR1 reads MNHEY; CDR2 reads SMNVEV (reference sequence). The CDR3 is 15 residues long. The CDR3 nucleotides are TGTGCCAGCAGAACCCCCGGCCTAGCTAACAATGAGCAGTTCTTC. It specifies CASRTPGLANNEQFF.

V gene TRBV5-1 combines with J gene TRBJ2-7; D ambiguous. CDR1 and CDR2 from the germline V gene are SGHRS and YFSETQ. V dropped 3 bases and J dropped 2 bases, with 15 bases sitting between them. This CDR3 comprises 15 residues. The CDR3 is CASSSRMGTAYEQYF. CDR3 coding DNA: TGCGCCAGCAGCTCGCGGATGGGTACCGCCTACGAGCAGTACTTC.

This clonotype was recorded at least ten times. The V gene is TRBV6-5, the J gene TRBJ2-1, with D maybe TRBD1 (6 bases). CDR1 is MNHEY, CDR2 SVGAGI, per germline. V dropped 2 bases and J dropped 8 bases, with 16 bases sitting between them. CDR3 length equals 15 residues. The CDR3: CASSYGTTGLDEQFF. The CDR3 nucleotides read TGTGCCAGCAGTTACGGCACGACAGGTTTGGATGAGCAGTTCTTC.

This chain joins TRBV5-1 and TRBJ1-1; perhaps TRBD1 as D (5 bases). This CDR3 is built from 16 residues. Trimming took 2 bases from V and 6 from J, leaving 20 bases between them. Per germline, CDR1 SGHRS and CDR2 YFSETQ. The CDR3 protein is CASSFMAGPLGPEAFF. The CDR3 bases are TGCGCCAGCAGCTTTATGGCAGGGCCCCTAGGACCTGAAGCTTTCTTT.

V is TRBV7-8 and J is TRBJ2-7, with 9 bases aligning to TRBD1. The CDR3 covers 16 residues. With V trimmed by 1 base and J by 1 base, 5 bases remained unmatched. Germline V gene sequence: CDR1 SGHVS, CDR2 FQNEAQ. The CDR3 DNA reads as TGTGCCAGCAGCTTAGGCTCGACAGGGGGGTCCTACGAGCAGTACGTC. This encodes CASSLGSTGGSYEQYV.

The chain uses TRBV7-2 and TRBJ1-1; maybe TRBD1 (6 bases). Germline CDR1 is SGHTA and CDR2 is FQGNSA. There are 15 residues in the CDR3. Trimming took off 5 bases at V and 0 bases at J, with 13 bases between the two ends. Written as DNA, the CDR3 is TGTGCCAGCAGCACTCTGACAGGCATGAACACTGAAGCTTTCTTT. Protein sequence: CASSTLTGMNTEAFF.

This clonotype occurred a few times. V and J are TRBV29-1 and TRBJ1-4; weak D call: TRBD1 (6 bases). The CDR3 contains 14 residues. V was shortened by 1 base and J by 5 bases, with 11 bases between the two germline ends. In germline, CDR1 is SQVTM, CDR2 ANQGSEA. CDR3 residues: CSVEGETGNEKLFF. DNA for the CDR3: TGCAGCGTTGAAGGTGAAACAGGGAATGAAAAACTGTTTTTT.

The table lists this clonotype with a few counts. The chain couples TRBV20-1 to TRBJ2-1; 13 positions match TRBD2. CDR1 is DFQATT and CDR2 is SNEGSKA in the germline V gene (reference sequence). The CDR3 runs 16 residues. The V segment lost 1 base and the J segment 9 bases; nucleotides outside the gene matches: 9. This CDR3 is CSARGLAGGPRGEQFF. The CDR3 DNA is TGCAGTGCTAGAGGACTAGCGGGAGGCCCCCGCGGTGAGCAGTTCTTC.

This clonotype was detected a few times. The gene calls are TRBV27 and TRBJ2-3; the D gene is possibly TRBD2 (6 bases). The CDR3 has 15 residues. V lost 3 bases, J lost 2 bases, and 12 bases lay in between. Germline CDR1 reads MNHEY; CDR2 reads SMNVEV (reference sequence). The CDR3 DNA sequence: TGTGCCAGCAGTTTCTTCGGCGGGGTCACAGATACGCAGTATTTT. It codes for CASSFFGGVTDTQYF.

This clonotype showed up just a few times. The J gene is TRBJ2-7, the V gene TRBV5-1; possible D gene TRBD2, 6 bases. Germline V lookup: CDR1 SGHRS, CDR2 YFSETQ. Between the trimmed V and J ends, which lost 7 bases and 4 bases, there was a span of 12 bases. The CDR3 is 12 residues long. In DNA form, the CDR3 reads TGCGCCAGCGGACCGACTAGTTACGAGCAGTACTTC. The encoded protein is CASGPTSYEQYF. Using reference TRBV5-1 and TRBJ2-7 for the parts outside the CDR3, the full variable domain is KAGVTQTPRYLIKTRGQQVTLSCSPISGHRSVSWYQQTPGQGLQFLFEYFSETQRNKGNFPGRFSGRQFSNSRSEMNVSTLELGDSALYLCASGPTSYEQYFGPGTRLTVT.

Many counts were recorded for this clonotype. The chain combines TRBV29-1 with TRBJ1-2, with 8 bases matching TRBD1. With 2 bases clipped from V and 8 bases from J, the junction kept 7 bases outside the gene matches. This CDR3 is 13 amino acids long. The germline CDR1 and CDR2 sequences are SQVTM and ANQGSEA. CDR3 nucleotides: TGCAGCGTTGAACAGGACAGGGACGACGGCTACACCTTC. Its protein product is CSVEQDRDDGYTF.

The V gene is TRBV12-3 or TRBV12-4, the J gene TRBJ2-3; 9 bases match TRBD2. The CDR3 has 14 residues. With V trimmed by 8 bases and J by 0 bases, 3 bases remained unmatched. DNA for the CDR3: TGTGCCAGCTCGAGCGGGAGGAGCACAGATACGCAGTATTTT. Its translation: CASSSGRSTDTQYF.

As for this clonotype: With a much larger clone just one base away, this may be a read error. The chain couples TRBV5-5 to TRBJ2-3; D remains unclear. Per germline, CDR1 SGHKS and CDR2 YYEKEE (reference sequence). This CDR3 comprises 14 residues. Trimming shortened V by 4 bases and J by 2 bases, and 11 bases separated the two germline ends. The CDR3 nucleotides are TGTGCCAGCAGCCCGCTAGAGTACACAGATACGCAGTATTTT. It is translated as CASSPLEYTDTQYF.

This clonotype appeared many times. The CDR3 DNA sequence: TGTGCCAGCAGCTTAGCGCTTGGGGATCTCAATGAGCAGTTCTTC. Translating gives CASSLALGDLNEQFF. The rearrangement uses TRBV7-9 and TRBJ2-1; D ambiguous. Germline CDR1 and CDR2: SEHNR and FQNEAQ (reference sequence). Trimming took off 0 bases at V and 6 bases at J, with 12 bases between the two ends. This CDR3 is built from 15 residues. The complete variable domain, with remaining parts taken from reference TRBV7-9 and TRBJ2-1, reads DTGVSQNPRHKITKRGQNVTFRCDPISEHNRLYWYRQTLGQGPEFLTYFQNEAQLEKSRLLSDRFSAERPKGSFSTLEIQRTEQGDSAMYLCASSLALGDLNEQFFGPGTRLTVL.

This clonotype was observed a handful of times. This chain links TRBV11-2 with TRBJ2-7; 8 positions agree with TRBD2. The CDR3 runs to 14 residues. Per the germline V gene, CDR1 is SGHAT and CDR2 is FQNNGV. Trimming removed 4 bases from V and 2 bases from J; junction bases left unmatched: 4. The CDR3 DNA reads as TGTGCCAGCAGCTCCGGGACTAGGGCCTACGAGCAGTACTTC. Protein sequence: CASSSGTRAYEQYF.

This clonotype appeared a few times. The J gene is TRBJ2-1, the V gene TRBV2; no clear D. V lost 1 base and J lost 4, with 11 bases in between. The CDR3 sequence is 15 residues long. From germline, CDR1 is SNHLY and CDR2 FYNNEI. The CDR3 nucleotides are TGTGCCAGCAGTGAAGGCGGAAATTCATACAATGAGCAGTTCTTC. Protein product: CASSEGGNSYNEQFF. Using reference TRBV2 and TRBJ2-1 for the parts outside the CDR3, the full variable domain is EPEVTQTPSHQVTQMGQEVILRCVPISNHLYFYWYRQILGQKVEFLVSFYNNEISEKSEIFDDQFSVERPDGSNFTLKIRSTKLEDSAMYFCASSEGGNSYNEQFFGPGTRLTVL.

The CDR3 spells CASSPLAGEGEQYF. The CDR3, as DNA: TGTGCCAGCAGTCCCCTAGCGGGGGAGGGCGAGCAGTACTTC. The genes are TRBV27 and TRBJ2-7; 10 nucleotides align to TRBD2. V shed 5 bases, J shed 6 bases, and the junction held 7 bases outside the gene matches. There are 14 residues in the CDR3. In germline, CDR1 is MNHEY, CDR2 SMNVEV (reference sequence).

The V call is TRBV4-1, the J call TRBJ2-3; D not certain. V shed 3 bases and J shed 0 bases, with 16 bases lying between them. The CDR3 has 17 amino acids. From germline, CDR1 is MGHRA and CDR2 YSYEKL. The DNA for the CDR3 is TGCGCCAGCAGCCACAGATTGGGTGGTCATAGCACAGATACGCAGTATTTT. Its protein is CASSHRLGGHSTDTQYF.

This clonotype was detected only a few times. The chain couples TRBV5-1 to TRBJ2-3; D might be TRBD1 (5 bases). Germline CDR1 and CDR2: SGHRS and YFSETQ. This CDR3 region has 16 residues. V lost 4 bases to trimming and J lost 0 bases, with 15 bases between them. The CDR3: CASSPGIPSSTDTQYF. DNA for the CDR3: TGCGCCAGCAGCCCAGGGATCCCGAGTAGCACAGATACGCAGTATTTT.

This clonotype was seen a few times. This chain connects TRBV3-1 to TRBJ1-1, with D possibly matching TRBD1 (5 bases). Germline V gene lookup returns CDR1 LGHDT and CDR2 YNNKEL (reference sequence). Trimming stripped 3 bases from V and 7 bases from J, with 6 bases between. CDR3 length: 11 amino acids. The CDR3 sequence: CASSHRGEAFF. Here the CDR3 DNA reads TGTGCCAGCAGCCATAGGGGTGAAGCTTTCTTT.

This clonotype was recorded at least ten times. The CDR3 DNA follows: TGTGCCAGCAGTTTAGGCCCCACTAGCGTCAATGAGCAGTTCTTC. Translated, it gives CASSLGPTSVNEQFF. The chain is built from TRBV12-3 or TRBV12-4 and TRBJ2-1; 7 positions agree with TRBD2. V trimming: 1 base; J trimming: 6 bases; junction bases outside the gene matches: 6. There are 15 residues in the CDR3.

This clonotype was seen many times. The chain combines TRBV20-1 with TRBJ2-7; the D is unclear. The CDR3 totals 12 residues. Per germline, CDR1 DFQATT and CDR2 SNEGSKA (reference sequence). V was trimmed by 8 bases and J by 0 bases, leaving 11 bases between them. CDR3 DNA: TGCAGTCCCGAGACGGGCTCCTACGAGCAGTACGTC. This gives the protein CSPETGSYEQYV.

This clonotype appeared a few times. The J gene is TRBJ1-5, the V gene TRBV27; unclear D gene. The CDR3 is 15 amino acids. V was trimmed by 3 bases and J by 1 base, leaving 10 bases between them. Germline V gene data show CDR1 as MNHEY and CDR2 as SMNVEV (reference sequence). The CDR3 DNA sequence: TGTGCCAGCAGTTTCGAGGGTTCGAGCAATCAGCCCCAGCATTTT. Translation gives CASSFEGSSNQPQHF.